A single sample is the source of the 21 T cell receptor beta chains below, sequenced in a study of identical twins' blood T cells. TCRdb re-analysed the 5' RACE reads in MiXCR, keeping a single row per CDR3 protein. The sample contains fewer than 450,000 distinct CDR3 sequences, roughly 27% of which appear only once. Material for sequencing was PBMCs. These receptors all stem from a woman aged 18 to 55 in good health.

The chain employs TRBV29-1 and TRBJ2-7, with a tentative D call TRBD1 (6 bases). Trimming removed 3 bases at V and 5 bases at J, with 17 bases between. This CDR3 has 14 residues. CDR1 and CDR2 (germline): SQVTM, ANQGSEA. CDR3 sequence: CSVEAGRGGDEQYF. The CDR3 DNA reads as TGCAGCGTTGAGGCAGGCAGGGGCGGCGACGAGCAGTACTTC.

The rearrangement joins TRBV4-3 to TRBJ1-3, with TRBD1 as a possible D gene (5 bases). V lost 2 bases and J lost 4, with 15 bases in between. This CDR3 contains 16 residues. Germline CDR1 is LGHNA and CDR2 is YSLEER. The CDR3 loop is CASSQTPRGVGNTIYF. CDR3 nucleotides: TGCGCCAGCAGCCAAACACCCCGAGGGGTCGGAAACACCATATATTTT.

Only a few counts were recorded for this clonotype. The chain has TRBV14 and TRBJ2-1; 7 bases line up with TRBD2. Germline CDR1 SGHDN, CDR2 FVKESK. The length of the CDR3 is 18 residues. Trimming at V came to 0 bases and at J to 4 bases, leaving 12 bases not matched to a gene. In DNA form, the CDR3 reads TGTGCCAGCAGCCAAGATTTTAGGGCTAGCGGAACTTACAATGAGCAGTTCTTC. Protein sequence: CASSQDFRASGTYNEQFF.

This clonotype was counted only a few times. V usage is TRBV7-2 and J usage is TRBJ2-1; D is unresolved. The germline V and J ends were trimmed by 1 base and 7 bases, with 8 bases remaining between them. Germline V gene sequence: CDR1 SGHTA, CDR2 FQGNSA. CDR3 length equals 13 residues. CDR3 region: CASSLESRNEQFF. CDR3 nucleotides: TGTGCCAGCAGCTTAGAGTCTCGGAATGAGCAGTTCTTC. Complete variable domain (other parts from reference TRBV7-2 and TRBJ2-1): GAGVSQSPSNKVTEKGKDVELRCDPISGHTALYWYRQSLGQGLEFLIYFQGNSAPDKSGLPSDRFSAERTGGSVSTLTIQRTQQEDSAVYLCASSLESRNEQFFGPGTRLTVL.

This clonotype was detected a few times. The chain joins TRBV19 to TRBJ1-4, with TRBD1 identical over 10 bases. Germline CDR1 and CDR2: LNHDA and SQIVND (reference sequence). Trimming at V came to 7 bases and at J to 2 bases, leaving 22 bases not matched to a gene. The CDR3 has 21 residues. Here the CDR3 reads CASTLTGAWDRGFSTNEKLFF. CDR3 in DNA: TGTGCCAGTACCCTGACAGGGGCGTGGGACAGGGGATTCTCGACTAATGAAAAACTGTTTTTT.

This clonotype was detected many times. The gene calls are TRBV29-1 and TRBJ2-7; D uncertain. Trimming pared 5 bases from V and 0 bases from J, leaving 5 bases between. The CDR3 consists of 11 residues. Germline assignment: CDR1 SQVTM and CDR2 ANQGSEA. The CDR3 DNA is TGCAGCGTTCTGAGCTCCTACGAGCAGTACTTC. Its protein product is CSVLSSYEQYF.

V gene TRBV20-1 combines with J gene TRBJ2-1, with 12 bases identical to TRBD2. The V segment lost 5 bases and the J segment 4 bases; nucleotides outside the gene matches: 6. The CDR3 has 15 amino acids. Germline CDR1 reads DFQATT; CDR2 reads SNEGSKA (reference sequence). This CDR3 is CSALTGTSGYNEQFF. The CDR3 nucleotides are TGCAGTGCTCTTACCGGGACTAGCGGGTACAATGAGCAGTTCTTC.

As to this clonotype: At one end the junction does not follow the germline gene, possibly because of a read error. The chain uses TRBV2 and TRBJ1-1; D is uncertain. This CDR3 is 13 amino acids long. Looked up from germline, CDR1 is SNHLY and CDR2 is FYNNEI. In DNA form, the CDR3 reads TGTGCCAGCAGTGAAGGGGTTAAGACTGACGCTTTCTTT. Its translation: CASSEGVKTDAFF.

In its sample, this clonotype was seen many times. The V and J genes are TRBV7-9 and TRBJ1-1; the match to TRBD1 covers 9 bases. The CDR3 is 14 residues long. Germline V lookup: CDR1 SEHNR, CDR2 FQNEAQ (reference sequence). V shed 5 bases and J 4 bases; nucleotides not matched to a gene: 5. In nucleotides, the CDR3 is TGTGCCAGCAGCCTACAGGGGGCAGGCACTGAAGCTTTCTTT. Amino acid sequence: CASSLQGAGTEAFF.

V gene TRBV5-1 combines with J gene TRBJ1-1, with 7 bases lining up with TRBD1. V was pared by 1 base and J by 1 base, with 4 bases of the junction left unmatched. Germline V gene sequence: CDR1 SGHRS, CDR2 YFSETQ. The CDR3 runs to 15 residues. CDR3 DNA sequence: TGCGCCAGCAGCTTGACAGGGGCCTCGAACACTGAAGCTTTCTTT. It yields the protein CASSLTGASNTEAFF.

CDR3 sequence: CASSPGDRGWNTEAFF. The CDR3 DNA is TGTGCCAGCAGCCCGGGGGACAGGGGATGGAACACTGAAGCTTTCTTT. This rearrangement joins TRBV5-4 to TRBJ1-1, with TRBD1 matching over 10 bases. CDR1 is SGHNT and CDR2 is YYREEE in the germline V gene (reference sequence). The CDR3 is made up of 16 amino acids. V lost 4 bases, J lost 1 base, and 7 bases stayed unmatched.

This clonotype was counted between two and nine times. The V gene is TRBV11-2, the J gene TRBJ2-2; a weak D match, TRBD2 (5 bases). The germline CDR1 and CDR2 sequences are SGHAT and FQNNGV. The length of the CDR3 is 18 residues. V gave up 1 base and J gave up 5 bases, with 20 bases separating them. CDR3 in DNA: TGTGCCAGCAGCTTAGGCCGCGGACTGCTGACGAGGACCGGGGAGCTGTTTTTT. Protein: CASSLGRGLLTRTGELFF.

V gene TRBV12-3 or TRBV12-4 combines with J gene TRBJ2-1, with 9 bases identical to TRBD2. After removal of 6 bases from V and 7 bases from J, the junction contained 10 bases not matched to a gene. The CDR3 extends over 15 amino acids. The CDR3 DNA sequence: TGTGCCAGCAGGCTTAGCGGGAGCGCAAGAAATGAGCAGTTCTTC. Translation: CASRLSGSARNEQFF.

The chain recombines TRBV5-1 with TRBJ2-7; weak D call: TRBD2 (5 bases). The CDR3 runs to 12 residues. Germline CDR1 is SGHRS and CDR2 is YFSETQ. V lost 0 bases, J lost 4 bases, and 5 bases lay in between. The CDR3 region is CASSLGEYEQYF. The CDR3 nucleotides read TGCGCCAGCAGCTTGGGGGAGTACGAGCAGTACTTC.

Only a few counts were recorded for this clonotype. The gene calls are TRBV29-1 and TRBJ2-1, with TRBD2 matching 7 bases. Unmatched junction bases numbered 5, after V lost 1 base and J lost 8 bases. The germline gives CDR1 SQVTM, CDR2 ANQGSEA. This CDR3 is 13 amino acids long. DNA for the CDR3: TGCAGCGTTGAAGGGCGGGGGAGGGATGAGCAGTTCTTC. This translates into CSVEGRGRDEQFF.

Remarks on this clonotype: A single base separates this from a much larger clone, so it may be a read error. The chain recombines TRBV6-1 with TRBJ2-2; 8 nucleotides align to TRBD1. Germline V gene sequence: CDR1 MNHNS, CDR2 SASEGT. J lost 10 bases, V lost 5 bases, and 9 bases had no gene match. The CDR3 is 14 residues long. The CDR3 coding sequence is TGTGCCAGCAGTAAGGACAGGGCCCACGAGGAGCTGTTTTTT. This gives the protein CASSKDRAHEELFF.

This clonotype was seen only a few times. The chain carries TRBV27 and TRBJ1-5, with TRBD1 as a possible D gene (6 bases). The germline V gene encodes CDR1 MNHEY and CDR2 SMNVEV (reference sequence). This CDR3 has 14 amino acids. Trimming took off 6 bases at V and 2 bases at J, with 11 bases between the two ends. CDR3 region: CASSPNRGNQPQHF. In DNA form, the CDR3 reads TGTGCCAGCAGCCCAAACAGGGGCAATCAGCCCCAGCATTTT.

This clonotype was found many times. CDR3 coding DNA: TGTGCCAGCAGTTACGGCCTCTCTGGGGCCAACGTCCTGACTTTC. This codes for CASSYGLSGANVLTF. This chain connects TRBV6-2 or TRBV6-3 to TRBJ2-6, with D uncertain. This CDR3 spans 15 amino acids. The V gene lost 2 bases and the J gene lost 0 bases, with 5 bases spanning the gap. CDR1 is MNHEY, CDR2 SVGEGT, per germline.

This clonotype has at least ten counts. V gene TRBV5-4 combines with J gene TRBJ1-4; TRBD1 matches 7 bases. CDR1 and CDR2 (germline): SGHNT, YYREEE (reference sequence). The CDR3 length is 15 residues. The trim removed 4 bases at V and 1 base at J, leaving 4 bases unmatched. The CDR3 DNA sequence: TGTGCCAGCAGCATGAGGGGGCGAACTAATGAAAAACTGTTTTTT. This gives the protein CASSMRGRTNEKLFF.

The rearrangement joins TRBV10-2 to TRBJ2-6; TRBD1 matches 9 bases. CDR1 and CDR2 from the germline V gene are WSHSY and SAAADI. V shed 6 bases, J shed 0 bases, and the junction held 12 bases outside the gene matches. This CDR3 is 19 amino acids long. The CDR3 is CASRGTRQGELSGANVLTF. DNA of the CDR3: TGCGCCAGCAGAGGTACACGACAGGGGGAACTCTCTGGGGCCAACGTCCTGACTTTC.

J is TRBJ1-1 and V is TRBV12-3 or TRBV12-4, with D possibly matching TRBD1 (5 bases). CDR3 length: 12 amino acids. Trimming left V 6 bases short and J 4 bases short, with 9 bases between. This CDR3 reads CASRPGGTEAFF. The CDR3 DNA reads TGTGCCAGCAGACCTGGGGGCACTGAAGCTTTCTTT.